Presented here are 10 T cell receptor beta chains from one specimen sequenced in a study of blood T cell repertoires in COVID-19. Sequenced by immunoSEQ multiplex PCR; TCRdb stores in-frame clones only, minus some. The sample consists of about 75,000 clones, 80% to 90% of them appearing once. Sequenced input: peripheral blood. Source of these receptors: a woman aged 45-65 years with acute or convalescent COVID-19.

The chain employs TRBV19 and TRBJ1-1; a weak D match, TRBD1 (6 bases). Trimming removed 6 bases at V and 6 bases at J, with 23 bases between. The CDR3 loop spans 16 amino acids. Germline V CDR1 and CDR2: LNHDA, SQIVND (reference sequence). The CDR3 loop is CASRVTGTTPPAEAFF. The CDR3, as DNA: TGTGCCAGTAGGGTAACAGGGACTACACCTCCCGCTGAAGCTTTCTTT.

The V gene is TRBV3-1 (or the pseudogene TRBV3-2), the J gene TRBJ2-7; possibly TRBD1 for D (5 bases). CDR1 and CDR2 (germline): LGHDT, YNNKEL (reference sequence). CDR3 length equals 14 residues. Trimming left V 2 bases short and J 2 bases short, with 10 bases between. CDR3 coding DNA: TGTGCCAGCAGCCAATCGACAGCTGCCTACGAGCAGTACTTC. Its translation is CASSQSTAAYEQYF.

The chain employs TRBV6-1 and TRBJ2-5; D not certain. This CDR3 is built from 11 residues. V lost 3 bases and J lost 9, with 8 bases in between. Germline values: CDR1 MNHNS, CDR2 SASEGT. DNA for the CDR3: TGTGCCAGCAGTGAGTCCTCGTCCCAGTACTTC. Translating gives CASSESSSQYF.

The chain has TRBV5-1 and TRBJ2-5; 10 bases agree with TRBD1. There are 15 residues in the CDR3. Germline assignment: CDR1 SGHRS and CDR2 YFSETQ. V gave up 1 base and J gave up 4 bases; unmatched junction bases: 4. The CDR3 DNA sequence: TGCGCCAGCAGCTTGAAGGGACAGGGGCGAGAGACCCAGTACTTC. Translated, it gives CASSLKGQGRETQYF.

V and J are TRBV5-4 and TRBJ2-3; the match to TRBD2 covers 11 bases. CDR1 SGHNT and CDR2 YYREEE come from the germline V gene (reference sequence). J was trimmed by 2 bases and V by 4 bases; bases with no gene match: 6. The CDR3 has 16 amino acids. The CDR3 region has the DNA TGTGCCAGCAGCAGGAAACTAGCGGGGGTCACAGATACGCAGTATTTT. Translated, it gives CASSRKLAGVTDTQYF.

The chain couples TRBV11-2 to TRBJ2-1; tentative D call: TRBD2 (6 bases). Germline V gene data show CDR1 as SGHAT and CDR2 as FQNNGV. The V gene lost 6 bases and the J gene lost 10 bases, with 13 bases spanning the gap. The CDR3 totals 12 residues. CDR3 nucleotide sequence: TGTGCCAGCAGGGGGGACTCAGGGGAGCAGTTCTTC. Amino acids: CASRGDSGEQFF.

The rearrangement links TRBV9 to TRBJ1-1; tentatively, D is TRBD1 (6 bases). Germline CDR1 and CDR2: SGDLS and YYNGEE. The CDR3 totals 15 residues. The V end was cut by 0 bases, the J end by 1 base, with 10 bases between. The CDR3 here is CASSVGYRANTEAFF. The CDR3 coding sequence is TGTGCCAGCAGCGTAGGGTACAGGGCGAACACTGAAGCTTTCTTT.

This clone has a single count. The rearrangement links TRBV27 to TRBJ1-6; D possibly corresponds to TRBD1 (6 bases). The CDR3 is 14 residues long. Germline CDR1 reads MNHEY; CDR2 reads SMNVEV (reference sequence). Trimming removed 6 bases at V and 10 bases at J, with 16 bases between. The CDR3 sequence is CASRHTGLGSPLHF. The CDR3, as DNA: TGTGCCAGCAGACATACAGGGTTAGGATCACCCCTCCACTTT.

The CDR3 DNA reads as TGTGCCAGCAGTTTAGGGGGCCCCGATACGCAGTATTTT. Its translation is CASSLGGPDTQYF. The rearrangement uses TRBV12-3 or TRBV12-4 and TRBJ2-3; the D gene is possibly TRBD1 (5 bases). Trimming took off 1 base at V and 6 bases at J, with 8 bases between the two ends. This CDR3 is built from 13 residues.

CDR3 coding DNA: TGTGCCAGCAGTTCTGGCGGGAGGGCCTTGAGGACCCAGTACTTC. It codes for CASSSGGRALRTQYF. The chain has TRBV28 and TRBJ2-5; 9 nucleotides agree with TRBD2. Per the germline V gene, CDR1 is MDHEN and CDR2 is SYDVKM. The trim removed 4 bases at V and 7 bases at J, leaving 10 bases unmatched. The length of the CDR3 is 15 residues.